This T cell receptor (beta chain) was obtained from a study of STAT5B mutations in CD4+ large granular lymphocyte leukemia. The protocol was immunoSEQ multiplex PCR, while the TCRdb copy is restricted to in-frame clones and leaves out a portion. The table shows 25,000 to 35,000 clones, with roughly 76% occurring only once. The sequenced material came from CD4+ T cells from blood buffy coats. The sequence derives from a human donor in good health.

In DNA, the CDR3 is TGTGCCAGCAGCTTAATGGGGGGCAGCGGAGGCACAGATACGCAGTATTTT. This codes for CASSLMGGSGGTDTQYF. The chain joins TRBV7-3 to TRBJ2-3; the D call may be TRBD1 or TRBD2 (6 bases each). V was cut by 1 base and J by 1 base, with 15 bases left in between. Germline V gene sequence: CDR1 SGHTA, CDR2 FQGTGA. This CDR3 has 17 amino acids.